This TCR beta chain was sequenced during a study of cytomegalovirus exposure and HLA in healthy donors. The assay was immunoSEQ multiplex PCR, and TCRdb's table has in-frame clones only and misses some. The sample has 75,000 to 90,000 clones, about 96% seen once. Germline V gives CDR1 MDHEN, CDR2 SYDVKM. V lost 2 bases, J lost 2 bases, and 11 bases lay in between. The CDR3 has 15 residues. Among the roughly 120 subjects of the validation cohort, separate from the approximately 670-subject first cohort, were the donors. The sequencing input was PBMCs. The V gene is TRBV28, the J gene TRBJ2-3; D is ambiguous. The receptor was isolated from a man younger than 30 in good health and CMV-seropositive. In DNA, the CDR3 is TGTGCCAGCAGTTTAAAGGAGTACTTCACAGATACGCAGTATTTT. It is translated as CASSLKEYFTDTQYF.